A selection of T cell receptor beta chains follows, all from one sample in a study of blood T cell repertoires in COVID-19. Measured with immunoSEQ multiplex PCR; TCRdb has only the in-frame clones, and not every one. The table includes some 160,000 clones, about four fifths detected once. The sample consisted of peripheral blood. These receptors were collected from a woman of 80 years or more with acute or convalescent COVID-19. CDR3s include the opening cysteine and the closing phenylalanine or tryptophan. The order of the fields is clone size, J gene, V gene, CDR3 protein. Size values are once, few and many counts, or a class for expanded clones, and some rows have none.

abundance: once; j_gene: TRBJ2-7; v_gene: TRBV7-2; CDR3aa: CASSTRGGGTYEQYF
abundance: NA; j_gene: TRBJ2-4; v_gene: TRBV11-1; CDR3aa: CASSSDRGHIQYF
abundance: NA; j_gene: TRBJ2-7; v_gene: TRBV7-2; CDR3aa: CASSSDRPYEQYF
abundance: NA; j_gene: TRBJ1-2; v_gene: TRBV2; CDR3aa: CASSEAGAGGYTF
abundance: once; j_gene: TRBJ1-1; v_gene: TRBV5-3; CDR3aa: CARSGGGQSMNTEAFF
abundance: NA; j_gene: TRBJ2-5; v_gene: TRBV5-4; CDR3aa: CASSTDREETQYF
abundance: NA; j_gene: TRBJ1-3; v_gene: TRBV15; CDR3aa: CATSRGRGNSGNTIYF
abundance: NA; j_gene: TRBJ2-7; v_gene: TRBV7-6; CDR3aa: CASSRDRAGHEQYF
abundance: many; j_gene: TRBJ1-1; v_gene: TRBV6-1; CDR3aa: CASSERTGIGVTEAFF
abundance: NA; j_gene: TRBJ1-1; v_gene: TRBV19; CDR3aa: CASSLQENTEAFF
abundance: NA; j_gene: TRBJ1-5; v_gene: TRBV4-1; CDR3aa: CASSPGTGGSRGNQPQHF
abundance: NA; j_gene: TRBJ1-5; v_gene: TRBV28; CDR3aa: CASNKGASNQPQHF
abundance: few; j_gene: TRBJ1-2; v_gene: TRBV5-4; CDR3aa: CASSLARRGQANYGYTF
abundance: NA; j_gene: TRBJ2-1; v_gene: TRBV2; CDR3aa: CASSELRGGGNEQFF
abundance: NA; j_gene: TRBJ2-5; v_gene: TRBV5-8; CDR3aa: CASSLSRTDTQETQYF
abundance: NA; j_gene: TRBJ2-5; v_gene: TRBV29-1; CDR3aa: CSVEFSQGAQYF
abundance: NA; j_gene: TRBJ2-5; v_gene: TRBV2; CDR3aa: CASSEAGGQSGGTRSETQYF
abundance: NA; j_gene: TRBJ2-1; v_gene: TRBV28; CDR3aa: CASSFRGGGYNEQFF
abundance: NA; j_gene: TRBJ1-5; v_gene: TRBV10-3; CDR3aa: CAISGHQGNQPQHF
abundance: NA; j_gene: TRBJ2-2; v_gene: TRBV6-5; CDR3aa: CASSVERTTGELFF
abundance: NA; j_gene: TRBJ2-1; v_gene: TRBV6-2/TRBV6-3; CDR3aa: CASSYPKEQFF
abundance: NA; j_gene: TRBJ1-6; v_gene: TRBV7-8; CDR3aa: CASSLTGTVPNSPLHF
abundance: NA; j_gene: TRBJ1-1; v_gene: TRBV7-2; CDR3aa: CASSLFRENTEAFF
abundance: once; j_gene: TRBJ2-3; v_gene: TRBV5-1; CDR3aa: CASSPGGLTSTDTQYF
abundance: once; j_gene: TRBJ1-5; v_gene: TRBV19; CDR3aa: CASSAEAVIGNQPQHF
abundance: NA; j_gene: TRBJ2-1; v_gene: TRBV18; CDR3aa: CASSPSTSGGANEQFF
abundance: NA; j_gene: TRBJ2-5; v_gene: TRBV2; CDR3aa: CASSEFGGASWGQETQYF
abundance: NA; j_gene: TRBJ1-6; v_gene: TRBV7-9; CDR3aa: CASSSGSGRNNSPLHF
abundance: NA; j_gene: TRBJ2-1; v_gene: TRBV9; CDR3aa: CASSQTGVLGEQFF
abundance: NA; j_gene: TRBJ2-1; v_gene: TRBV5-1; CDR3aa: CASSLAGGAGDYNEQFF
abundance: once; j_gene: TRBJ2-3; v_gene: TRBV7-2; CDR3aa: CASSRRQEFTDTQYF
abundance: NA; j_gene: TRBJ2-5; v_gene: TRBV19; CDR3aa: CASSIDGVFPETQYF
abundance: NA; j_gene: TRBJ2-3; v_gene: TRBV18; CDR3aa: CASSSRDRVLKDTQYF
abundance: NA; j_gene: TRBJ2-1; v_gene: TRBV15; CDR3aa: CATSRDRLSGNDEQFF
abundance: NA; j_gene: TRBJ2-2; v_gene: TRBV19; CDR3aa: CASSIGGSNTGELFF
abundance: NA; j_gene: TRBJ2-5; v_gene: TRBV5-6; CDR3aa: CASSLRGGMETQYF
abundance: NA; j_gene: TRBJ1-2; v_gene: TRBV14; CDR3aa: CASSQGRVYGYTF
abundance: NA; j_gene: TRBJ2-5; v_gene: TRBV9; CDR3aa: CASSVGGFAQETQYF
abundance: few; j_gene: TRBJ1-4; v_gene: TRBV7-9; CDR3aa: CASSLGTGLVEKLFF
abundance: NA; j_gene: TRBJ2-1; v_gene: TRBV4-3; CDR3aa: CASSQGIGSGNEQFF
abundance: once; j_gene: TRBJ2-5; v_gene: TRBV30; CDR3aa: CAGTSGIGETQYF
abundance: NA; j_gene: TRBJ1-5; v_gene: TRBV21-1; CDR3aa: CASSKAQNSCYSNQPQHF
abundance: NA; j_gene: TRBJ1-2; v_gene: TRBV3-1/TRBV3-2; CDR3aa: CASSPPGNYGYTF
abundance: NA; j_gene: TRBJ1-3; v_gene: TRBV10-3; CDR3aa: CAAAREFSGNTIYF
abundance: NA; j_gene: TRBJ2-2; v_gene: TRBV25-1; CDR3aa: CASSALQGAGNTGELFF
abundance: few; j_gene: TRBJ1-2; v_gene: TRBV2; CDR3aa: CASSVSRDYGYTF
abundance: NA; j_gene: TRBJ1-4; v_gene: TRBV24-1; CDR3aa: CATSDYSGTGDEKLFF
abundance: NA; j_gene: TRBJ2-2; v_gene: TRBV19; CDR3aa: CASSSQITGELFF
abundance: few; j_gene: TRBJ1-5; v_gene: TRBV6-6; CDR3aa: CASSYGGSNQPQHF
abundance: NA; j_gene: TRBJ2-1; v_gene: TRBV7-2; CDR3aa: CASSLAPQGKQFF
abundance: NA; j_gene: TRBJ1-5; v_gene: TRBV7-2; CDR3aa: CASSLDTSNQPQHF
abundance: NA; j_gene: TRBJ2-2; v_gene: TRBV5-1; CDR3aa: CASSLYGETGELFF